This T cell receptor (beta chain) stems from a study of shared clonotypes between healthy human individuals. The method was immunoSEQ multiplex PCR; TCRdb's version includes in-frame clones alone and lacks a portion of them. Among some 2,400,000 clones listed, approximately 94% were seen once. This clone has a handful of counts. This sample includes further DNA sequences coding for the same CDR3. The origin of this receptor is a young man in good health. Sequenced material: naive CD4+ T cells sorted from blood. This sample's subset: CD45RA+ positively selected.

The CDR3 DNA reads TGCGCCAGCAGCTTGTCAGCTAACTATGGCTACACCTTC. It specifies CASSLSANYGYTF. The rearrangement links TRBV5-1 to TRBJ1-2; D not resolved. The germline V gene has CDR1 SGHRS and CDR2 YFSETQ. Trimming left V 1 base short and J 0 bases short, with 4 bases between. The CDR3 is 13 amino acids.